These 21 T cell receptor beta chains came from one sample sequenced in a study of Ad26.COV2.S vaccination and SARS-CoV-2 variants. The protocol was immunoSEQ multiplex PCR, while the TCRdb copy is restricted to in-frame clones and leaves out a portion. Of just under 250,000 clones in the sample, approximately 87% were seen once. Treatment in this sample: 19 received Ad26.COV2.S at low or high dose, single or two shots; about 5 received placebo; per-sample allocation not given. The samples were gathered on day 63 after the first injection of vaccine or placebo. The source was peripheral blood, collected in a trial of Ad26.COV2.S vaccine versus placebo. The receptors stem from a person aged 18 to 59 who received the Ad26.COV2.S COVID-19 vaccine or a placebo.

V and J are TRBV28 and TRBJ2-5; 7 nucleotides align to TRBD1. Germline V CDR1 and CDR2: MDHEN, SYDVKM. The CDR3 is made up of 16 amino acids. Losses at the gene ends were 5 bases for V and 1 base for J; bases not matched to a gene: 10. CDR3 sequence: CASSPYTGTVQETQYF. The CDR3, as DNA: TGTGCCAGCAGTCCCTACACCGGGACAGTCCAAGAGACCCAGTACTTC.

The CDR3 sequence is CASSQGFGLRQETQYF. The CDR3 DNA reads TGCGCCAGCAGCCAAGGGTTTGGGTTGAGACAAGAGACCCAGTACTTC. V gene TRBV4-1 combines with J gene TRBJ2-5; D gene uncertain. The length of the CDR3 is 16 residues. Germline V gene sequence: CDR1 MGHRA, CDR2 YSYEKL. With 1 base removed from V and 2 bases from J, the gap between germline ends came to 14 bases.

The sample holds a few counts of this clone. This chain joins TRBV14 and TRBJ2-3; D is uncertain. CDR1 and CDR2 (germline): SGHDN, FVKESK. Trimming pared 0 bases from V and 1 base from J, leaving 8 bases between. This CDR3 contains 15 residues. The CDR3 DNA is TGTGCCAGCAGCCAAGATTTACGCGGCACAGATACGCAGTATTTT. It translates to CASSQDLRGTDTQYF.

The chain employs TRBV27 and TRBJ2-5; the match to TRBD2 covers 9 bases. CDR3 length: 14 residues. J was trimmed by 4 bases and V by 6 bases; bases with no gene match: 6. The germline gives CDR1 MNHEY, CDR2 SMNVEV (reference sequence). CDR3 loop: CASSRAGGLETQYF. CDR3 DNA: TGTGCCAGCAGCCGCGCGGGGGGGCTAGAGACCCAGTACTTC.

The rearrangement uses TRBV11-3 and TRBJ2-2, with D perhaps TRBD2 (5 bases). This CDR3 is built from 16 residues. The V and J ends lost 4 bases and 0 bases respectively, with 12 bases between them. Germline loops: CDR1 SGHNT, CDR2 YENEEA. CDR3 in DNA: TGTGCCAGCAGCTCGACGTCCGGGACGAACACCGGGGAGCTGTTTTTT. Translating gives CASSSTSGTNTGELFF.

The chain is built from TRBV9 and TRBJ2-1; D is perhaps TRBD2 (6 bases). The V end lost 0 bases, the J end lost 4 bases, and 26 bases lay between the germline ends. Germline V gives CDR1 SGDLS, CDR2 YYNGEE. This CDR3 has 20 amino acids. The CDR3: CASSVGAGSALGLAYNEQFF. DNA of the CDR3: TGTGCCAGCAGCGTAGGGGCAGGGTCCGCCCTAGGGCTAGCGTACAATGAGCAGTTCTTC.

This clone was detected only a few times. This chain joins TRBV24-1 and TRBJ2-2; no definite D call. The CDR3 sequence is 15 residues long. The V and J ends lost 0 bases and 1 base respectively, with 5 bases between them. Per the germline V gene, CDR1 is KGHDR and CDR2 is SFDVKD. The CDR3 bases are TGTGCCACCAGTGATTTGGTCCGGAACACCGGGGAGCTGTTTTTT. Amino acid sequence: CATSDLVRNTGELFF.

The CDR3 DNA follows: TGTGCCAGCAGTTTGGACAGTAGTTTTCTCCAGCATTTT. Residues: CASSLDSSFLQHF. The chain has TRBV12-3 or TRBV12-4 and TRBJ1-5; D may be TRBD1 (6 bases). There are 13 residues in the CDR3. V lost 3 bases, J lost 12 bases, and 15 bases lay in between.

This clone showed up just once. The V gene is TRBV11-2, the J gene TRBJ2-1, with 8 bases fitting TRBD2. With 1 base clipped from V and 9 bases from J, the junction kept 8 bases outside the gene matches. Germline lookup yields CDR1 SGHAT and CDR2 FQNNGV. CDR3 size: 15 residues. CDR3 amino acids: CASSLGVAGRSEQFF. For the CDR3, the DNA is TGTGCCAGCAGCTTAGGGGTAGCGGGACGAAGTGAGCAGTTCTTC.

The CDR3 loop reads CASSVWRTGLFREQYF. Here the CDR3 DNA reads TGTGCCAGCAGTGTTTGGCGGACAGGGTTGTTTAGGGAGCAGTACTTC. The rearrangement links TRBV6-1 to TRBJ2-7, with TRBD1 matching 8 bases. Unmatched junction bases numbered 15, after V lost 4 bases and J lost 7 bases. The germline V gene has CDR1 MNHNS and CDR2 SASEGT. The CDR3 contains 16 residues.

The rearrangement uses TRBV4-3 and TRBJ1-6; D remains ambiguous. The germline CDR1 and CDR2 sequences are LGHNA and YSLEER. V was cut by 2 bases and J by 0 bases, with 5 bases left in between. The CDR3 consists of 15 residues. The CDR3 here is CASSQLNSYNSPLHF. As DNA, the CDR3 is TGCGCCAGCAGCCAATTGAACTCCTATAATTCACCCCTCCACTTT.

The chain recombines TRBV7-9 with TRBJ2-5, with D perhaps TRBD1 (6 bases). The CDR3 extends over 15 amino acids. Trimming left V 1 base short and J 5 bases short, with 14 bases between. Germline V gene data show CDR1 as SEHNR and CDR2 as FQNEAQ (reference sequence). The chain's CDR3 is CASSLVSGGFETQYF. The CDR3 DNA sequence: TGTGCCAGCAGCTTAGTGAGTGGGGGCTTTGAGACCCAGTACTTC.

This clone was seen once. The chain employs TRBV11-2 and TRBJ2-1, with 9 bases lining up with TRBD2. In germline, CDR1 is SGHAT, CDR2 FQNNGV. The CDR3 sequence is 14 residues long. Losses at the gene ends were 4 bases for V and 5 bases for J; bases not matched to a gene: 3. The CDR3 region is CASSWGLANNEQFF. DNA of the CDR3: TGTGCCAGCAGCTGGGGACTAGCCAACAATGAGCAGTTCTTC.

The rearrangement uses TRBV5-1 and TRBJ1-2, with TRBD1 matching 7 bases. After removal of 0 bases from V and 5 bases from J, the junction contained 7 bases not matched to a gene. The CDR3 runs 15 residues. Germline CDR1 reads SGHRS; CDR2 reads YFSETQ. CDR3 in amino acids: CASSLEGATEYGYTF. In DNA form, the CDR3 reads TGCGCCAGCAGCTTGGAGGGGGCGACAGAGTATGGCTACACCTTC.

V and J are TRBV11-3 and TRBJ1-2, with TRBD1 identical over 7 bases. There are 10 residues in the CDR3. CDR1 is SGHNT and CDR2 is YENEEA in the germline V gene. In DNA, the CDR3 is TGTGCAGACAGGGCGTGGGGCTACACCTTC. Translation: CADRAWGYTF.

The chain has TRBV18 and TRBJ1-5; D unresolved. CDR1 and CDR2 from the germline V gene are KGHSH and LQKENI. The CDR3 is made up of 13 amino acids. V was cut by 2 bases and J by 6 bases, with 8 bases left in between. CDR3 sequence: CASSPGISQPQHF. CDR3 DNA sequence: TGTGCCAGCTCACCAGGGATCAGTCAGCCCCAGCATTTT.

The V gene is TRBV7-8, the J gene TRBJ2-3; 7 nucleotides agree with TRBD2. With V trimmed by 4 bases and J by 3 bases, 13 bases remained unmatched. CDR1 and CDR2 (germline): SGHVS, FQNEAQ. The CDR3 length is 17 residues. CDR3 sequence reads: CASSSLEGGSNTDTQYF. The CDR3 region has the DNA TGTGCCAGCAGCTCCCTGGAGGGCGGGAGTAATACAGATACGCAGTATTTT.

The rearrangement joins TRBV25-1 to TRBJ2-3; no definite D call. The CDR3 is made up of 17 amino acids. Germline CDR1 is MGHDK and CDR2 is SYGVNS. V was cut by 2 bases and J by 1 base, with 16 bases left in between. The CDR3 reads CASSEGNPSPGTDTQYF. CDR3 nucleotide sequence: TGTGCCAGCAGTGAAGGGAACCCGTCACCTGGCACAGATACGCAGTATTTT.

This clone was picked up a small number of times. Here the CDR3 reads CASSMAGPSYEQYF. In DNA form, the CDR3 reads TGTGCCAGTAGTATGGCAGGGCCCTCCTACGAGCAGTACTTC. The rearrangement uses TRBV19 and TRBJ2-7; the D gene is possibly TRBD1 (5 bases). Trimming took off 3 bases at V and 0 bases at J, with 9 bases between the two ends. The CDR3 runs 14 residues. Germline V gene lookup returns CDR1 LNHDA and CDR2 SQIVND (reference sequence). Variable domain in full (rest from reference TRBV19 and TRBJ2-7): DGGITQSPKYLFRKEGQNVTLSCEQNLNHDAMYWYRQDPGQGLRLIYYSQIVNDFQKGDIAEGYSVSREKKESFPLTVTSAQKNPTAFYLCASSMAGPSYEQYFGPGTRLTVT.

This chain links TRBV6-5 with TRBJ1-6, with 8 positions matching TRBD1. V trimming: 4 bases; J trimming: 0 bases; junction bases outside the gene matches: 2. The CDR3 has 16 amino acids. Germline-derived CDR1 and CDR2 are MNHEY and SVGAGI. This chain's CDR3 is CASSWTGSSYNSPLHF. DNA for the CDR3: TGTGCCAGCAGTTGGACAGGGAGCTCCTATAATTCACCCCTCCACTTT.

The chain combines TRBV2 with TRBJ2-7; 7 bases map to TRBD1. CDR3 length: 14 amino acids. The V gene's germline CDR1 is SNHLY and CDR2 FYNNEI. Trimming at V came to 7 bases and at J to 2 bases, leaving 8 bases not matched to a gene. The DNA for the CDR3 is TGTGCCAGCACTTCCGGGACAGCGACCTACGAGCAGTACTTC. It specifies CASTSGTATYEQYF.